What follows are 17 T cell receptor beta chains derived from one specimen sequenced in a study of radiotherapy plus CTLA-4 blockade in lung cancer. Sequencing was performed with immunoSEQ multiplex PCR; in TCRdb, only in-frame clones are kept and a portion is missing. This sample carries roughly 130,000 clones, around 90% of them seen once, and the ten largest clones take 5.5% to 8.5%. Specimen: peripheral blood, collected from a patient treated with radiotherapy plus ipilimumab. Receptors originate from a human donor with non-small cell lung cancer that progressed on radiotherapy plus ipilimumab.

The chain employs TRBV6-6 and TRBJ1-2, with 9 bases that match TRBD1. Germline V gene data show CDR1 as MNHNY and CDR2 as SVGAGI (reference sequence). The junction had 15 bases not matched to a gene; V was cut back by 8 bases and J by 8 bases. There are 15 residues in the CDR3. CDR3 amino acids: CASLRPEGQGKGYTF. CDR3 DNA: TGTGCCAGCCTTCGGCCCGAGGGACAGGGTAAAGGCTACACCTTC.

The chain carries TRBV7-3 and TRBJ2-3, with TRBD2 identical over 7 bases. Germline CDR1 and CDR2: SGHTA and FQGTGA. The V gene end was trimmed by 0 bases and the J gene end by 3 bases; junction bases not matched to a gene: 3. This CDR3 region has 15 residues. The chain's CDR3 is CASSLTISGTDTQYF. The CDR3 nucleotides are TGTGCCAGCAGCTTAACGATTAGCGGGACAGATACGCAGTATTTT.

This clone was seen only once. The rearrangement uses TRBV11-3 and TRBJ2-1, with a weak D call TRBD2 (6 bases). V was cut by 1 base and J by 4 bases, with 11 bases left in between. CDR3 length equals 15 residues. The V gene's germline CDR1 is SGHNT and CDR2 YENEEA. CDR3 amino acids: CASSLGGNLYNEQFF. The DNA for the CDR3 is TGTGCCAGCAGCTTAGGCGGGAATTTATACAATGAGCAGTTCTTC.

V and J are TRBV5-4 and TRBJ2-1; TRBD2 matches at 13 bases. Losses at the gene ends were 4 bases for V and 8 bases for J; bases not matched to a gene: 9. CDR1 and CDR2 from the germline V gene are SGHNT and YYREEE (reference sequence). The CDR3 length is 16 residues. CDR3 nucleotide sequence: TGTGCCAGCAGCGCGGGGACTAGCGGGGCCGCCGATGAGCAGTTCTTC. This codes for CASSAGTSGAADEQFF.

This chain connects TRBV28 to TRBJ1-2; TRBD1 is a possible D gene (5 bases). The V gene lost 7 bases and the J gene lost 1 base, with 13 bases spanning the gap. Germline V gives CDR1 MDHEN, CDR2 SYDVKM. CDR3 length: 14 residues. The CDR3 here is CASTTSGGNYGYTF. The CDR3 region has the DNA TGTGCCAGCACCACAAGCGGGGGTAACTATGGCTACACCTTC.

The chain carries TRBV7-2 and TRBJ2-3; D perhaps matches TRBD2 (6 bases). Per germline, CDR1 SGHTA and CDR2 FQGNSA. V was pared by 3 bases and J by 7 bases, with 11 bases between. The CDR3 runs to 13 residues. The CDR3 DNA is TGTGCCAGCAGCTTCGGGACTCGAAATACGCAGTATTTT. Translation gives CASSFGTRNTQYF.

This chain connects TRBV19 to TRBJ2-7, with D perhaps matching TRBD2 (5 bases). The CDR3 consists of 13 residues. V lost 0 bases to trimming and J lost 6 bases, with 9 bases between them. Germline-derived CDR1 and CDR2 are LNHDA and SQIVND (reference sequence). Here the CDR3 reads CASSIDLEVEQYF. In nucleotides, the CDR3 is TGTGCCAGTAGTATAGATTTGGAGGTCGAGCAGTACTTC.

The CDR3, as DNA: TGCAGTGCTAGTCAGGGTGTTAAGCAGTACTTC. It codes for CSASQGVKQYF. The V and J genes are TRBV20-1 and TRBJ2-7; D is possibly TRBD1 (5 bases). CDR1 is DFQATT, CDR2 SNEGSKA, per germline (reference sequence). The CDR3 is 11 amino acids. V dropped 3 bases and J dropped 8 bases, with 11 bases sitting between them.

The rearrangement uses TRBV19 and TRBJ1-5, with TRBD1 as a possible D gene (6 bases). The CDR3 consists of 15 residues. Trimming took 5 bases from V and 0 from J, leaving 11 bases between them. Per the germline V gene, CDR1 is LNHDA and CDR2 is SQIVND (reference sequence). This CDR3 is CASSPQGISNQPQHF. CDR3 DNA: TGTGCCAGTAGTCCGCAGGGGATTAGCAATCAGCCCCAGCATTTT. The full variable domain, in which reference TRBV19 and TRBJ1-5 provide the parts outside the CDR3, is DGGITQSPKYLFRKEGQNVTLSCEQNLNHDAMYWYRQDPGQGLRLIYYSQIVNDFQKGDIAEGYSVSREKKESFPLTVTSAQKNPTAFYLCASSPQGISNQPQHFGDGTRLSIL.

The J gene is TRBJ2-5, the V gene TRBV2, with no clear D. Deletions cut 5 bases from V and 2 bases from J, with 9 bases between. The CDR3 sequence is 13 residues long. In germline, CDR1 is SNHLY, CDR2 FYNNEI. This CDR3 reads CASSLDTQETQYF. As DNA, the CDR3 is TGTGCCAGCAGTCTTGACACTCAAGAGACCCAGTACTTC.

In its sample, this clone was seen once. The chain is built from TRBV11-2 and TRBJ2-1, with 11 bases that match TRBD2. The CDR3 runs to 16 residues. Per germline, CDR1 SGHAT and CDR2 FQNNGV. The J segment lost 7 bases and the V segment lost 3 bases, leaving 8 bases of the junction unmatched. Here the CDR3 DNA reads TGTGCCAGCAGCTTCCGGATAGCGGGAGGGCCGAATGAGCAGTTCTTC. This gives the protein CASSFRIAGGPNEQFF.

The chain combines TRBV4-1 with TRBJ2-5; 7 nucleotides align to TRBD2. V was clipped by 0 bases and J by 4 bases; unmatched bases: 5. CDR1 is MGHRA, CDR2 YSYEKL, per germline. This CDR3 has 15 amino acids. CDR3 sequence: CASSQEGPGGETQYF. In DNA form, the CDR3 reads TGCGCCAGCAGCCAAGAAGGGCCGGGGGGAGAGACCCAGTACTTC.

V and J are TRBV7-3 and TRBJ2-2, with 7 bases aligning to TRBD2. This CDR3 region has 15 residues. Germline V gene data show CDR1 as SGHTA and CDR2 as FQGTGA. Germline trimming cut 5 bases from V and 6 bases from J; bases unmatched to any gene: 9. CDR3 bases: TGTGCCAGCAGCCCGGACCCAGCGGGATCCGGGGAGCTGTTTTTT. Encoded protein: CASSPDPAGSGELFF. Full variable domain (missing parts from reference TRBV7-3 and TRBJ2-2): GAGVSQTPSNKVTEKGKYVELRCDPISGHTALYWYRQSLGQGPEFLIYFQGTGAADDSGLPNDRFFAVRPEGSVSTLKIQRTERGDSAVYLCASSPDPAGSGELFFGEGSRLTVL.

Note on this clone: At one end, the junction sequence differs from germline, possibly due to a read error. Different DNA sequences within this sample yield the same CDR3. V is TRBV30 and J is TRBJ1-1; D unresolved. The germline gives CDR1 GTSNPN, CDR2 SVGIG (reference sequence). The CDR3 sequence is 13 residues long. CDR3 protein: CAWSWQQYTEAFF. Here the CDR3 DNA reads TGTGCCTGGAGTTGGCAGCAGTACACTGAAGCCTTCTTT.

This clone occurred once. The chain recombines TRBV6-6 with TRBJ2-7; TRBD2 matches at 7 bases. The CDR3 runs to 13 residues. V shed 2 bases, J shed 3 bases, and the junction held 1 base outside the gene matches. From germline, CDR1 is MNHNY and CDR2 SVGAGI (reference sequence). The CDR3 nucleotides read TGTGCCAGCAGTTACCCGGGGGGCTACGAGCAGTACTTC. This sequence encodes CASSYPGGYEQYF.

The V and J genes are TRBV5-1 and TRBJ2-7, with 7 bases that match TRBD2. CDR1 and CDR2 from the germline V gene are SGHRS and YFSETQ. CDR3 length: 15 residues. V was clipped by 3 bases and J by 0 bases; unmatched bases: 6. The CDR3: CASSYPGGSSYEQYF. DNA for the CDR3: TGCGCCAGCAGCTATCCGGGGGGAAGCTCCTACGAGCAGTACTTC.

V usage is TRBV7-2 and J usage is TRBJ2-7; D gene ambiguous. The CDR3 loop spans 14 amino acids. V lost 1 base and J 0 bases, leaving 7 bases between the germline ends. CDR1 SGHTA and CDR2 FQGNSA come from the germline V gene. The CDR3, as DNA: TGTGCCAGCAGCTTAGTAGCCAACTCCTACGAGCAGTACTTC. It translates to CASSLVANSYEQYF.